This T cell receptor (beta chain) was captured by sequencing in a study of cytomegalovirus exposure and HLA in healthy donors. Study overall: Of 350 to 400 genotyped donors, roughly 81% grouped in the Caucasian-associated ancestry cluster. General observations from the study: Rare sequences made up most TCRs, while some public TCRs were found in many donors.

The PCR was carried out with 60 Vbeta primers and 13 Jbeta primers. Method: immunoSEQ multiplex PCR; TCRdb's copy keeps in-frame clones and lacks some. The sample lists about 88,000 clones, roughly 79% occurring once. With respect to this clone: The target antigen is unknown.

CDR1 and CDR2 (germline): SGHTS, YDEGEE. Trimming shortened V by 4 bases and J by 2 bases, and 10 bases separated the two germline ends. The CDR3 has 13 amino acids. The sequenced sample was PBMCs. The sequence was collected from a middle-aged woman in good health and CMV-seronegative. This chain uses TRBV5-8 with TRBJ2-7, with TRBD1 as a possible D gene (6 bases). The CDR3 DNA is TGTGCCAGCAGCCAGGACAGAGCCTACGAGCAGTACTTC. Protein sequence: CASSQDRAYEQYF.